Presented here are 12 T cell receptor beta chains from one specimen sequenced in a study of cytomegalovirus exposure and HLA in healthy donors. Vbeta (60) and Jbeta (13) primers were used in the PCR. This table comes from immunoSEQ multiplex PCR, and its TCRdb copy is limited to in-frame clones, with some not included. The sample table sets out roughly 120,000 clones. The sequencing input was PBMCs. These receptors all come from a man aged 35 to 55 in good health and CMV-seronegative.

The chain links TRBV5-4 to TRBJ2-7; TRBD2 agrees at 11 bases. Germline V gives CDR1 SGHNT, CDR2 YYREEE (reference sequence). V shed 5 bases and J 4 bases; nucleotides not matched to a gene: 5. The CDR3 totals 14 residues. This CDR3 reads CASRDTSGSYEQYF. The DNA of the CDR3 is TGTGCCAGCAGGGACACTAGCGGGAGTTACGAGCAGTACTTC.

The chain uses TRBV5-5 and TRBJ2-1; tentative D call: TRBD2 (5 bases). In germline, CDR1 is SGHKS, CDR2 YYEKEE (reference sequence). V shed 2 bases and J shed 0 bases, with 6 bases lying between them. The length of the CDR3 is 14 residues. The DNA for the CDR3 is TGTGCCAGCAGCTTACGGGACTCCTACAATGAGCAGTTCTTC. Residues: CASSLRDSYNEQFF.

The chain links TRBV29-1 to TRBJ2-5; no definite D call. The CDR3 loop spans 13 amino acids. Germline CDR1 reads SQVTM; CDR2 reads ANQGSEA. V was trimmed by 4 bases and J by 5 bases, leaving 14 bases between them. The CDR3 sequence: CSVVGRMMETQYF. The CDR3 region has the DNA TGCAGCGTTGTCGGCAGGATGATGGAGACCCAGTACTTC.

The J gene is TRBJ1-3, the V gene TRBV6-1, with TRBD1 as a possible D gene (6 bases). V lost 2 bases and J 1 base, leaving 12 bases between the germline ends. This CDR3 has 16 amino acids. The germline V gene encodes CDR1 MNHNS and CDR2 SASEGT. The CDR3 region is CASSEWGPESGNTIYF. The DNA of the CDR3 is TGTGCCAGCAGTGAATGGGGGCCGGAATCTGGAAACACCATATATTTT.

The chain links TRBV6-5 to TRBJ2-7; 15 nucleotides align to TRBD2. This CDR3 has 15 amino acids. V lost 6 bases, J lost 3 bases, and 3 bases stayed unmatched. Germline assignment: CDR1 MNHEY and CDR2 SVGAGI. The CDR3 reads CASSTGLAGGYEQYF. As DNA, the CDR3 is TGTGCCAGCAGCACGGGACTAGCGGGAGGCTACGAGCAGTACTTC.

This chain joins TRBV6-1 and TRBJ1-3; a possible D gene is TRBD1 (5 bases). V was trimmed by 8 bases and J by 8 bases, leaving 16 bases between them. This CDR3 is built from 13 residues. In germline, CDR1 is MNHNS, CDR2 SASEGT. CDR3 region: CASLSSPGDTIYF. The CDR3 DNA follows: TGTGCCAGCTTGTCCTCCCCGGGGGACACCATATATTTT.

Written as DNA, the CDR3 is TGTGCCAGCGGAAAGTATGGAGGACAGGACGGTAACACTGAAGCTTTCTTT. It translates to CASGKYGGQDGNTEAFF. The chain has TRBV21-1 and TRBJ1-1; TRBD1 is the table's D call and was not checked against the DNA. TRBV21-1 is labeled a pseudogene. CDR3 size: 17 residues.

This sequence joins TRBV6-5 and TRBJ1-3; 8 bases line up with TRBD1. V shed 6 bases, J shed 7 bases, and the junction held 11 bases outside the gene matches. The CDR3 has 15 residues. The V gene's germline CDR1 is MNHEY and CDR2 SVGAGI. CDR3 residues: CASSPTTGVPNTIYF. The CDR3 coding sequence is TGTGCCAGCAGCCCTACGACAGGGGTTCCCAACACCATATATTTT.

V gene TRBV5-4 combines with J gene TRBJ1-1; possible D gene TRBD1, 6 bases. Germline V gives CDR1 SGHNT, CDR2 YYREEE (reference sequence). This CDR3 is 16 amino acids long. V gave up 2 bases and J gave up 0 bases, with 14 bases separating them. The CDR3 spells CASSLYTGTMNTEAFF. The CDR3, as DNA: TGTGCCAGCAGCTTATACACAGGGACCATGAACACTGAAGCTTTCTTT.

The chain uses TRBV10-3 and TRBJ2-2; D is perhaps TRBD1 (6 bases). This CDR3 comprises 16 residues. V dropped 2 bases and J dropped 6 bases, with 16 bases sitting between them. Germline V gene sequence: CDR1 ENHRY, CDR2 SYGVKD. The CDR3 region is CAISEGAGDGSGELFF. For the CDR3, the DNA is TGTGCCATCAGTGAGGGGGCAGGGGACGGTTCCGGGGAGCTGTTTTTT.

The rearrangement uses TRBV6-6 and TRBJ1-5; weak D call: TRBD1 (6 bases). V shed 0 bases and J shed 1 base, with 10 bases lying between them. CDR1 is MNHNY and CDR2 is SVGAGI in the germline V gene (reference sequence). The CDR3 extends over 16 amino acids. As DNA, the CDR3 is TGTGCCAGCAGTTACTCGGCAGGGGAGAGCAATCAGCCCCAGCATTTT. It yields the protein CASSYSAGESNQPQHF.

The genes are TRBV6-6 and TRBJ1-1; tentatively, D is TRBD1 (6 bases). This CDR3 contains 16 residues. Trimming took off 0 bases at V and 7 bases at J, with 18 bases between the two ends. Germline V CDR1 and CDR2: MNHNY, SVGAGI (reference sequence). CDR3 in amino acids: CASSYSRGGGTFEAFF. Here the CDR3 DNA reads TGTGCCAGCAGTTACTCGAGGGGAGGGGGGACCTTTGAAGCTTTCTTT.